This entry describes one TCR beta chain. Its cognate antigen is unknown. The assay was immunoSEQ multiplex PCR, and TCRdb's table has in-frame clones only and misses some. The table has approximately 16,000 clones, approximately 80% seen once. The V segment lost 4 bases and the J segment 3 bases; nucleotides outside the gene matches: 2. There are 14 residues in the CDR3. Germline lookup yields CDR1 MRHNA and CDR2 SNTAGT. The data are from a study of vaccination effects on CD4 cells after COVID-19. For the study at large: Late post-vaccine samples came at days +241, +227 and +161 respectively. Study results and limitations: Clones arising from infection and from vaccination showed marked clonal contraction late after vaccination. Convalescents' spike-reactive clones after vaccination were mainly made up of new clones that the vaccine induced.

Antigen-specific CD4+ T cell clonotypes were called by their expansion after viral peptide-pool culture in ViraFEST. Cultured cells yielded isolated CD4+ T cells after 10 days. Infection with SARS-CoV-2 occurred in the person between March and December 2020, and PCR confirmed it. Participants were vaccinated with two doses of either the BNT162b2 or mRNA-1273 vaccine. After 1.8 million or so PBMC were placed in each well, they were cultured with approximately 9.4 IU/ml IL-2 and roughly 10 ug/ml peptides. Here the sequenced sample was CD4+ T cells from PBMCs cultured with HCoV-NL63 spike peptides, taken after COVID-19 vaccination. This sequence joins TRBV6-4 and TRBJ2-1; 8 bases fit TRBD1. The TCR was taken from a human donor who had a prior SARS-CoV-2 infection. CDR3 DNA sequence: TGTGCCAGCAGTGCGGGACAGGACTACAATGAGCAGTTCTTC. It specifies CASSAGQDYNEQFF.